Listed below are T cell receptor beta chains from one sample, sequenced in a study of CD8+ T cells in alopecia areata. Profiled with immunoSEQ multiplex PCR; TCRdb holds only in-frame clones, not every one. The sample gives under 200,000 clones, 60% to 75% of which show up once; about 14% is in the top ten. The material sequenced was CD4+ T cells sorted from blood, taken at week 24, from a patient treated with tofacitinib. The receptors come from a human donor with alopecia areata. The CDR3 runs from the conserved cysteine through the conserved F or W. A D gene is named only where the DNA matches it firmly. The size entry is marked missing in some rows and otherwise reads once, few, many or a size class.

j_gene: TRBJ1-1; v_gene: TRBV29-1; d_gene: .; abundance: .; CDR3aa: CSVAAGRYTEAFF; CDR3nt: TGCAGCGTTGCGGCAGGGAGGTACACTGAAGCTTTCTTT
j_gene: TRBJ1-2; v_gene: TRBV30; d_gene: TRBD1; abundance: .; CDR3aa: CAWSADRIYYGYTF; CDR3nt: TGTGCCTGGAGTGCGGACAGGATTTACTATGGCTACACCTTC
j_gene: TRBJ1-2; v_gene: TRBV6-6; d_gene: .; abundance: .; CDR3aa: CASSPTLSNYGYTF; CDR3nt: TGTGCCAGCAGCCCCACCCTTTCTAACTATGGCTACACCTTC
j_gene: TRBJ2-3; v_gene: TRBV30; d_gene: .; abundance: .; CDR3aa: CAWSDKTLSTDTQYF; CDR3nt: TGTGCCTGGAGCGACAAAACACTTAGCACAGATACGCAGTATTTT
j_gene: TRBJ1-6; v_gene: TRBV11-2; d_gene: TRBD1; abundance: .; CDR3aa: CASSFRTGQNSPLHF; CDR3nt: TGTGCCAGCAGCTTCAGGACAGGGCAAAATTCACCCCTCCACTTT
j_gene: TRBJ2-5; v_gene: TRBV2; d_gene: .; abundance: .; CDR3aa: CASNRGSAETQYF; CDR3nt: TGTGCCAGCAACAGAGGGAGCGCGGAGACCCAGTACTTC
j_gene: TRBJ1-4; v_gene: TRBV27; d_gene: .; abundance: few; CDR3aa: CASSLSWGGGEKLFF; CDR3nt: TGTGCCAGCAGTTTATCCTGGGGGGGAGGTGAAAAACTGTTTTTT
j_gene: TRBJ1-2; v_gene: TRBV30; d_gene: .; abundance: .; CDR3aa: CAWGDTSYGYTF; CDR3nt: TGTGCCTGGGGGGACACATCCTATGGCTACACCTTC
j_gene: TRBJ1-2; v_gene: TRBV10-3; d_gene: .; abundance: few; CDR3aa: CAISEHTGNQRANYGYTF; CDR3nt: TGTGCCATCAGTGAGCACACAGGAAACCAAAGAGCTAACTATGGCTACACCTTC
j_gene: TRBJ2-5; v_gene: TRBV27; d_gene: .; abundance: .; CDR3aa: CASSSHRLETQYF; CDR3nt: TGTGCCAGCAGTAGCCACAGGTTGGAGACCCAGTACTTC
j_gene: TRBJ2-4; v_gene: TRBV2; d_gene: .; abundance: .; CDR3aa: CASSEALNGIQYF; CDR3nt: TGTGCCAGCAGTGAAGCGTTAAACGGTATTCAGTACTTC
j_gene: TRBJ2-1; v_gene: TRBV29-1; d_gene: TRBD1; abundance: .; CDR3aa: CSVWGAPGRDRDYNEQFF; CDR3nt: TGCAGCGTTTGGGGGGCCCCCGGTCGGGACAGGGATTACAATGAGCAGTTCTTC
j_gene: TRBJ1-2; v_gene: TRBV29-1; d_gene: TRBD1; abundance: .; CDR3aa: CSVQEGQVYGYTF; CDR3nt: TGCAGCGTTCAAGAGGGACAGGTGTATGGCTACACCTTC
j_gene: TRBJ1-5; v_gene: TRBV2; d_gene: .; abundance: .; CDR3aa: CASTRGGNQPQHF; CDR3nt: TGTGCCAGCACCAGGGGCGGCAATCAGCCCCAGCATTTT
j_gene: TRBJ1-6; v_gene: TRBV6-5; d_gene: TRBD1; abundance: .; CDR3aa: CASSYGTVAGGSPLHF; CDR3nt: TGTGCCAGCAGTTACGGGACGGTCGCAGGGGGTTCACCCCTCCACTTT
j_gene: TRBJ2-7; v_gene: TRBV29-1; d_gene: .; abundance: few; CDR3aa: CSVDGGSVYEQYF; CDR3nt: TGCAGCGTTGATGGGGGCTCAGTGTACGAGCAGTACTTC
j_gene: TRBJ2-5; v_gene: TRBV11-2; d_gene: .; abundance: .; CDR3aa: CASSLKETQYF; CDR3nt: TGTGCCAGCAGCTTGAAAGAGACCCAGTACTTC
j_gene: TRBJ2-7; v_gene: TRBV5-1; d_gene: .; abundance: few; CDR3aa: CASTPTVGGPYEQYF; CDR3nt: TGCGCCAGCACCCCGACGGTCGGAGGGCCCTACGAGCAGTACTTC
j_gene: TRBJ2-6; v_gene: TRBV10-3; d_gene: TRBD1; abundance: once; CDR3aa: CAISEGTGGAGANVLTF; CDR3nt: TGTGCCATCAGTGAAGGGACAGGGGGCGCTGGGGCCAACGTCCTGACTTTC
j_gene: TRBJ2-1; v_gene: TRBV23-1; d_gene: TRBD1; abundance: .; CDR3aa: CASSHPTGASYNEQFF; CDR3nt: TGCGCCAGCAGTCACCCGACAGGGGCTTCCTACAATGAGCAGTTCTTC
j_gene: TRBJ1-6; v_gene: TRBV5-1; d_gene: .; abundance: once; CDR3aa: CASSLEDRNSPLHF; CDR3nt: TGCGCCAGCAGCTTGGAGGACCGTAATTCACCCCTCCACTTT
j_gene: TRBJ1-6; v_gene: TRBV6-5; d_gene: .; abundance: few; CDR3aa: CASRSSAGGSPLHF; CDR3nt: TGTGCCAGCAGATCCTCCGCGGGGGGTTCACCCCTCCACTTT
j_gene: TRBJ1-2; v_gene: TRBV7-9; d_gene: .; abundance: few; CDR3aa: CASSLLSLYGYTF; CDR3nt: TGTGCCAGCAGCTTATTGAGTCTCTATGGCTACACCTTC
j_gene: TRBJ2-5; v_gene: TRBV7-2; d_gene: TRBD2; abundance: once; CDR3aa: CASSLVWGGETQYF; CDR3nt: TGTGCCAGCAGCTTAGTGTGGGGGGGAGAGACCCAGTACTTC
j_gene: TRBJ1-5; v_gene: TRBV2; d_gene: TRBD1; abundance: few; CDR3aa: CASSEKGAGYGADNQPQHF; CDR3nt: TGTGCCAGCAGTGAAAAGGGGGCAGGTTACGGAGCGGATAATCAGCCCCAGCATTTT
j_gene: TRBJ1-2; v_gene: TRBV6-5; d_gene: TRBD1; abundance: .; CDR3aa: CASREDRGLGYTF; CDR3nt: TGTGCCAGCAGGGAAGACAGGGGTCTGGGCTACACCTTC
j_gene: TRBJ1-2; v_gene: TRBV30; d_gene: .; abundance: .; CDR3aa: CAWSRGQAPTNYGYTF; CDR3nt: TGTGCCTGGAGCCGGGGGCAGGCGCCGACTAACTATGGCTACACCTTC
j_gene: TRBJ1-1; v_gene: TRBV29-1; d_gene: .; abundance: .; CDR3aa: CSVEDRSRGAFF; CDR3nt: TGCAGCGTTGAAGATCGTTCAAGAGGAGCTTTCTTT
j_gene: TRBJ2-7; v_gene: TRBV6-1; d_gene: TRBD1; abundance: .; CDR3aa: CASSEQGQETYEQYF; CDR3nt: TGTGCCAGCAGTGAACAGGGACAGGAAACCTACGAGCAGTACTTC
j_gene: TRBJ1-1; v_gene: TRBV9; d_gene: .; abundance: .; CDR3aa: CASSVGSDAEAFF; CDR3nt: TGTGCCAGCAGCGTAGGATCGGATGCTGAAGCTTTCTTT
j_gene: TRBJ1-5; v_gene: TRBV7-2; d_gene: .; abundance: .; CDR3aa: CASSSWSASGQPQHF; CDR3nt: TGTGCCAGCAGCTCCTGGTCTGCTTCGGGTCAGCCCCAGCATTTT
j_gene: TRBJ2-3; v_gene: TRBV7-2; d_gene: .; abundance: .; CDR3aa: CAGEGAGAQLTQYF; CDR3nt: TGTGCCGGAGAGGGTGCGGGGGCCCAATTGACGCAGTATTTT
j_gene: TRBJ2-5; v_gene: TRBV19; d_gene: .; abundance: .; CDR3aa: CASSRGTQETQYF; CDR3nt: TGTGCCAGTAGTAGAGGGACCCAAGAGACCCAGTACTTC
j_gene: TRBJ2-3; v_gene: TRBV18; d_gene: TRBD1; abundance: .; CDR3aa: CASSPAQGVRTDTQYF; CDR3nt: TGTGCCAGCTCACCAGCACAGGGGGTCCGCACAGATACGCAGTATTTT
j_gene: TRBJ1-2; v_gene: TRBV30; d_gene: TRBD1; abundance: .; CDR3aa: CAWSVLGQGYGYTF; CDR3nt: TGTGCCTGGAGTGTACTTGGACAGGGATATGGCTACACCTTC
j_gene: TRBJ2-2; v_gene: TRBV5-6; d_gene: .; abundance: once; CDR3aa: CASSLVGADTGELFF; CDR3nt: TGTGCCAGCAGCTTGGTGGGGGCCGACACCGGGGAGCTGTTTTTT
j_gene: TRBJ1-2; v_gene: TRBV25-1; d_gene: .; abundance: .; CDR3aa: CASSPRANYGYTF; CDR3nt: TGTGCCAGCAGCCCCAGGGCTAACTATGGCTACACCTTC
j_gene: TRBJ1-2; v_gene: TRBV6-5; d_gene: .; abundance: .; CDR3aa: CASSYGRERSGYTF; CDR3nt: TGTGCCAGCAGTTACGGCAGGGAAAGAAGTGGCTACACCTTC
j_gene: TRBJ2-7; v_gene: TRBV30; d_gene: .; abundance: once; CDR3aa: CAWSVQGLVEQYF; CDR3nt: TGTGCCTGGAGTGTACAGGGTCTGGTCGAGCAGTACTTC
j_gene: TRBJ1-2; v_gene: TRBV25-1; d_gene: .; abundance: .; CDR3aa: CASSEEGVYGYTF; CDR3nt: TGTGCCAGCAGTGAGGAGGGAGTCTATGGCTACACCTTC
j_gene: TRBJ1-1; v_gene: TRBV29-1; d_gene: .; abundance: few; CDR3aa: CSVDQGRERTEAFF; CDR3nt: TGCAGCGTTGACCAGGGGAGGGAGCGCACTGAAGCTTTCTTT
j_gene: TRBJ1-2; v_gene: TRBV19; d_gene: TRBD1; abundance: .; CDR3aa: CASSSGDRSYGYTF; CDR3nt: TGTGCCAGTAGTAGCGGGGACAGGAGCTATGGCTACACCTTC
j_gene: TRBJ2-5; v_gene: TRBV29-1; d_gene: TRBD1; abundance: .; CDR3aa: CSVEDRGSGETQYF; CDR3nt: TGCAGCGTTGAAGACAGGGGGAGTGGGGAGACCCAGTACTTC
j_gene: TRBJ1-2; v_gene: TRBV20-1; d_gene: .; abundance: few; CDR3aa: CSASIGLGYTF; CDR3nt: TGCAGTGCTAGTATCGGTTTGGGCTACACCTTC
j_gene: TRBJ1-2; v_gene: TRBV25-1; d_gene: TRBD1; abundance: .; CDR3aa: CASSDLQGIYGYTF; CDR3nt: TGTGCCAGCAGTGACCTACAGGGGATCTATGGCTACACCTTC
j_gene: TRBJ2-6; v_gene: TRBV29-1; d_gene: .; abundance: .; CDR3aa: CSVDGSGANVLTF; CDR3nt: TGCAGCGTTGACGGTTCTGGGGCCAACGTCCTGACTTTC
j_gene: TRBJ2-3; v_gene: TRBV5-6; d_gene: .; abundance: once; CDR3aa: CASSFAATDTQYF; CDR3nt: TGTGCCAGCAGTTTTGCAGCCACAGATACGCAGTATTTT
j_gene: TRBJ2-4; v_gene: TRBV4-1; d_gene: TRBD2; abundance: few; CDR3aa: CASSTRSTGGVVCF; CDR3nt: TGCGCCAGCAGCACTCGAAGTACGGGGGGTGTCGTTTGCTTC
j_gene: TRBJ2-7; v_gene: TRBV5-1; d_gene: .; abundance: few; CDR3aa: CASSLQLVGTYEQYF; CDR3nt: TGCGCCAGCAGCTTGCAATTGGTGGGGACCTACGAGCAGTACTTC